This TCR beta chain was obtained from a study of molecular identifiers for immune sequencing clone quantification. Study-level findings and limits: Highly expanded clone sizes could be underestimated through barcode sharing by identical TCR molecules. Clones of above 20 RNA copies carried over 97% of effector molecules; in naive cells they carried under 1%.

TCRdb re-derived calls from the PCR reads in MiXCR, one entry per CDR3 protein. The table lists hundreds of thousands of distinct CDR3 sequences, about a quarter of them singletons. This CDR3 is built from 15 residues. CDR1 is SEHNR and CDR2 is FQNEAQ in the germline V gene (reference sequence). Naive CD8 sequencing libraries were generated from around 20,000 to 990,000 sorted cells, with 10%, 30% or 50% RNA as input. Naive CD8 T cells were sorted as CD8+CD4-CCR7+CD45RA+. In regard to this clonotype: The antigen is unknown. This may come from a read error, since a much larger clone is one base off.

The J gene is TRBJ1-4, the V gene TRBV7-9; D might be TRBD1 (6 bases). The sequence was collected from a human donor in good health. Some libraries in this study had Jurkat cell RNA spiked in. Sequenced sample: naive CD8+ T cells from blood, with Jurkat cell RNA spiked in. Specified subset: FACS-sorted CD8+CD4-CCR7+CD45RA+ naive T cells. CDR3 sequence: CASSSSGTPNEILFF. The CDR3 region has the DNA TGTGCCAGCAGCTCCTCCGGGACACCCAATGAAATACTGTTTTTT.